The clone carrying this T cell receptor (beta chain) has at least ten counts. Its specificity is unknown. Germline CDR1 reads MGHDK; CDR2 reads SYGVNS. V lost 1 base to trimming and J lost 7 bases, with 7 bases between them. The CDR3 is 13 amino acids. PBMCs stored at -80 C, numbering 2 million, were the origin of the unsorted libraries. The data belong to a study of neurological immune-mediated disorders. Study outcomes and limitations: Phylogenetic grouping assigned the repertoires of 18 of 34 multiple sclerosis patients to one related-CDR3 cluster, which constitutes a possible signature.

The cDNA was generated by 5'RACE with 10-nucleotide random UMIs. Over 180 million TCR-beta sequences from 15-18 subjects were obtained in each sequencing run. TCRdb itself ran the 5' RACE reads through MiXCR, one entry per CDR3 protein. Among about 50,000 distinct CDR3 sequences, approximately 4% were seen once, and the ten largest hold 2.9%. This TCR came from a man in his fifties with multiple sclerosis. The source material was PBMCs. This chain uses TRBV25-1 with TRBJ2-2; D unresolved. The CDR3 DNA follows: TGTGCCAGCAGTGAATTTGGTGGCGGGGAGCTGTTTTTT. Its translation is CASSEFGGGELFF.